Shown below are 17 T cell receptor beta chains from a single sample sequenced in a study of T cell changes during pregnancy in multiple sclerosis. Profiling relied on immunoSEQ multiplex PCR, and the TCRdb table lists in-frame clones only, not all of them. The sample contains 30,000 to 35,000 clones, roughly 89% of which appear only once. This sample comprised CD4+ T cells from peripheral blood mononuclear cells, obtained in the third trimester of pregnancy. The receptor set was obtained from a female donor in good health, enrolled as a control in a pregnancy study.

The chain uses TRBV11-3 and TRBJ2-3; 7 nucleotides agree with TRBD1. Trimming removed 1 base from V and 4 bases from J; junction bases left unmatched: 5. Germline V CDR1 and CDR2: SGHNT, YENEEA. The CDR3 contains 15 residues. The CDR3 DNA follows: TGTGCCAGCAGCTTAGGAACAGGGGTAGCAGATACGCAGTATTTT. Protein sequence: CASSLGTGVADTQYF. The entire variable domain, with the rest obtained from reference TRBV11-3 and TRBJ2-3, is as follows: EAGVVQSPRYKIIEKKQPVAFWCNPISGHNTLYWYLQNLGQGPELLIRYENEEAVDDSQLPKDRFSAERLKGVDSTLKIQPAELGDSAVYLCASSLGTGVADTQYFGPGTRLTVL.

The rearrangement joins TRBV10-3 to TRBJ1-1; 8 nucleotides match TRBD1. The germline V gene has CDR1 ENHRY and CDR2 SYGVKD. Trimming at V came to 6 bases and at J to 0 bases, leaving 6 bases not matched to a gene. There are 15 residues in the CDR3. For the CDR3, the DNA is TGTGCCATCAGGCCCGGGACAGGTTTGAACACTGAAGCTTTCTTT. Its protein is CAIRPGTGLNTEAFF.

V is TRBV7-2 and J is TRBJ2-3; D perhaps matches TRBD2 (5 bases). CDR1 and CDR2 from the germline V gene are SGHTA and FQGNSA. The CDR3 sequence is 15 residues long. The V end lost 1 base, the J end lost 1 base, and 9 bases lay between the germline ends. The CDR3 nucleotides are TGTGCCAGCAGCTTAGAGAGGGTGGGCACAGATACGCAGTATTTT. Protein sequence: CASSLERVGTDTQYF.

The table lists this clone with a count of one. The chain combines TRBV10-3 with TRBJ1-2; 8 bases map to TRBD1. Losses at the gene ends were 7 bases for V and 4 bases for J; bases not matched to a gene: 8. The CDR3 is 14 amino acids. Germline V CDR1 and CDR2: ENHRY, SYGVKD. Here the CDR3 reads CAITEADRAYGYTF. In DNA, the CDR3 is TGTGCCATCACCGAGGCGGACAGGGCCTATGGCTACACCTTC.

The chain combines TRBV2 with TRBJ2-7; D is undetermined. The CDR3 extends over 13 amino acids. Germline CDR1 reads SNHLY; CDR2 reads FYNNEI. V lost 5 bases and J lost 2, with 10 bases in between. The CDR3 DNA reads as TGTGCCAGCAGTTTCCAGGTAACCTACGAGCAGTACTTC. Protein: CASSFQVTYEQYF. The variable domain in full, with the rest retrieved from reference TRBV2 and TRBJ2-7, is EPEVTQTPSHQVTQMGQEVILRCVPISNHLYFYWYRQILGQKVEFLVSFYNNEISEKSEIFDDQFSVERPDGSNFTLKIRSTKLEDSAMYFCASSFQVTYEQYFGPGTRLTVT.

This clone appeared a few times. The genes are TRBV29-1 and TRBJ1-5; no clear D gene. Trimming cost V 4 bases and J 0 bases, with 7 bases left between them. Germline V gene lookup returns CDR1 SQVTM and CDR2 ANQGSEA. The CDR3 is 13 residues long. Here the CDR3 reads CSVVGDSNQPQHF. CDR3 DNA sequence: TGCAGCGTTGTCGGGGATAGCAATCAGCCCCAGCATTTT. Full variable domain (missing parts from reference TRBV29-1 and TRBJ1-5): SAVISQKPSRDICQRGTSLTIQCQVDSQVTMMFWYRQQPGQSLTLIATANQGSEATYESGFVIDKFPISRPNLTFSTLTVSNMSPEDSSIYLCSVVGDSNQPQHFGDGTRLSIL.

V gene TRBV11-1 combines with J gene TRBJ2-7, with 8 bases identical to TRBD2. The V and J ends lost 5 bases and 3 bases, in that order; junction bases with no gene match: 6. Germline loops: CDR1 SGHAT, CDR2 FQDESV (reference sequence). The CDR3 loop spans 14 amino acids. The CDR3 DNA follows: TGTGCCAGCAGCGAGCGGGGGAACCACTACGAGCAGTACTTC. This sequence encodes CASSERGNHYEQYF. The whole variable domain, remainder taken from reference TRBV11-1 and TRBJ2-7, is EAEVAQSPRYKITEKSQAVAFWCDPISGHATLYWYRQILGQGPELLVQFQDESVVDDSQLPKDRFSAERLKGVDSTLKIQPAELGDSAMYLCASSERGNHYEQYFGPGTRLTVT.

J is TRBJ2-5 and V is TRBV9; 13 bases align to TRBD2. This CDR3 has 16 residues. With V trimmed by 7 bases and J by 2 bases, 8 bases remained unmatched. From germline, CDR1 is SGDLS and CDR2 YYNGEE. The CDR3 loop reads CASAGLAGETQETQYF. The DNA of the CDR3 is TGTGCCAGCGCCGGACTAGCGGGGGAAACACAAGAGACCCAGTACTTC.

The chain carries TRBV7-2 and TRBJ2-3; 7 bases align to TRBD2. V dropped 2 bases and J dropped 0; count of bases not matched to a gene: 14. This CDR3 spans 19 amino acids. The germline CDR1 and CDR2 sequences are SGHTA and FQGNSA. Here the CDR3 reads CASSLWGRLADSSTDTQYF. CDR3 DNA sequence: TGTGCCAGCAGCTTATGGGGTCGTCTAGCGGATTCTAGCACAGATACGCAGTATTTT.

V is TRBV9 and J is TRBJ1-1, with a tentative D call TRBD1 (5 bases). The CDR3 spans 14 residues. CDR1 SGDLS and CDR2 YYNGEE come from the germline V gene. Trimming removed 3 bases from V and 0 bases from J, with 9 bases in between. CDR3: CASSAGGLNTEAFF. The CDR3 DNA reads TGTGCCAGCAGCGCGGGGGGGTTGAACACTGAAGCTTTCTTT.

V gene TRBV11-1 combines with J gene TRBJ2-1; the D gene is possibly TRBD2 (6 bases). The CDR3 runs 15 residues. Germline lookup yields CDR1 SGHAT and CDR2 FQDESV (reference sequence). V was shortened by 1 base and J by 0 bases, with 7 bases between the two germline ends. CDR3 nucleotides: TGTGCCAGCAGCTTAGGCGGGATCTCCTACAATGAGCAGTTCTTC. Its protein is CASSLGGISYNEQFF.

The V and J genes are TRBV7-8 and TRBJ1-4, with D possibly TRBD1 on 6 matching bases. Germline V lookup: CDR1 SGHVS, CDR2 FQNEAQ. CDR3 length equals 13 residues. The V end was cut by 3 bases, the J end by 8 bases, with 10 bases between. In DNA, the CDR3 is TGTGCCAGCAGCTTTAGGGGGGGAGAAAAACTGTTTTTT. It yields the protein CASSFRGGEKLFF.

The chain couples TRBV7-2 to TRBJ2-4, with TRBD2 matching over 14 bases. The V and J ends lost 7 bases and 1 base, in that order; junction bases with no gene match: 12. Germline lookup yields CDR1 SGHTA and CDR2 FQGNSA. The CDR3 contains 19 residues. The DNA of the CDR3 is TGTGCCAGCAACACCGGGACTAGCGGGAGAGGGGCGGCCAAAAACATTCAGTACTTC. Translated, it gives CASNTGTSGRGAAKNIQYF. Drawing the rest from reference TRBV7-2 and TRBJ2-4, the complete variable domain is GAGVSQSPSNKVTEKGKDVELRCDPISGHTALYWYRQSLGQGLEFLIYFQGNSAPDKSGLPSDRFSAERTGGSVSTLTIQRTQQEDSAVYLCASNTGTSGRGAAKNIQYFGAGTRLSVL.

The chain couples TRBV6-1 to TRBJ1-5, with D perhaps TRBD1 (6 bases). From germline, CDR1 is MNHNS and CDR2 SASEGT. The length of the CDR3 is 13 residues. V lost 6 bases and J lost 5, with 11 bases in between. The CDR3 spells CASRAQGDQPQHF. The CDR3 nucleotides are TGTGCCAGCAGAGCACAGGGTGATCAGCCCCAGCATTTT.

The J gene is TRBJ2-5, the V gene TRBV25-1; 10 nucleotides agree with TRBD2. With 4 bases clipped from V and 1 base from J, the junction kept 9 bases outside the gene matches. Germline values: CDR1 MGHDK, CDR2 SYGVNS. CDR3 length equals 17 residues. The CDR3 region is CASSGGWASGGQETQYF. The CDR3 DNA reads TGTGCCAGCAGTGGGGGCTGGGCTAGCGGGGGCCAAGAGACCCAGTACTTC.

The rearrangement links TRBV6-1 to TRBJ2-3, with 9 bases matching TRBD1. There are 15 residues in the CDR3. The germline gives CDR1 MNHNS, CDR2 SASEGT. Trimming cost V 11 bases and J 2 bases; bases outside gene matches: 11. The CDR3 loop is CAAKTGTGYTDTQYF. Written as DNA, the CDR3 is TGTGCCGCGAAGACCGGGACAGGGTACACAGATACGCAGTATTTT.

J is TRBJ2-3 and V is TRBV18, with D tentatively TRBD1 (5 bases). In germline, CDR1 is KGHSH, CDR2 LQKENI. V was cut by 5 bases and J by 1 base, with 13 bases left in between. This CDR3 contains 15 residues. CDR3 residues: CASSSQGGGTDTQYF. Here the CDR3 DNA reads TGTGCCAGCTCATCCCAGGGTGGAGGCACAGATACGCAGTATTTT.